Here is one TCR beta chain with its context. The antigen is unknown. These data belong to a study of shared clonotypes between healthy human individuals. Study background: Each donor contributed plates that comprised three CD4 naive, three CD4 memory, two CD8 naive and one CD8 memory. Study results and limitations: Across subsets, estimated richness was generally greater for naive than for memory populations. The naive CD4 repertoires of a few donors were compared, and about 5% of clonotypes were shared. Only blood was sampled, and tissue TCR repertoires likely differ from blood ones.

Only in-frame clones appear in the TCRdb table, and some are missing; sequencing was by immunoSEQ multiplex PCR. The sample holds roughly 2,000,000 clones, around 96% seen once. CDR1 is MNHEY, CDR2 SMNVEV, per germline (reference sequence). The ends were cut back, 4 bases at V and 4 bases at J, with 9 bases in the middle. CDR3 size: 13 residues. Naive CD8 cells were CD45RO-negative, positively selected for CCR7, excluding terminally differentiated effector memory CD45RA+ cells. The rearrangement joins TRBV27 to TRBJ2-3; D is ambiguous. The TCR comes from a man aged 18 to 35 in good health. Sequencing was done on a sample of naive CD8+ T cells sorted from blood. As DNA, the CDR3 is TGTGCCAGCAGTTCCCCCCCCGCAGATACGCAGTATTTT. It codes for CASSSPPADTQYF.